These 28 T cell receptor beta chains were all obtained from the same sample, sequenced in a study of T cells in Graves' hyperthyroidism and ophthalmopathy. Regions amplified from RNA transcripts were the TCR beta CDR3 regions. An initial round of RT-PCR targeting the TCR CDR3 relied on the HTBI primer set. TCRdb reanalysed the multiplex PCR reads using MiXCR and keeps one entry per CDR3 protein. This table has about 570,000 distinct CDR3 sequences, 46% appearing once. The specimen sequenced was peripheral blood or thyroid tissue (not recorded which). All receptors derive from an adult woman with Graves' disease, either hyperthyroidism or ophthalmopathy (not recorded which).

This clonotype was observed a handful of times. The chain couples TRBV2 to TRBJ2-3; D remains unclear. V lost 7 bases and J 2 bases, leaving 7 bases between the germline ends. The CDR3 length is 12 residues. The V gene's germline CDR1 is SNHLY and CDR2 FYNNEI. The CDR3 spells CASNGPTDTQYF. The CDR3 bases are TGTGCCAGCAATGGACCCACAGATACGCAGTATTTT.

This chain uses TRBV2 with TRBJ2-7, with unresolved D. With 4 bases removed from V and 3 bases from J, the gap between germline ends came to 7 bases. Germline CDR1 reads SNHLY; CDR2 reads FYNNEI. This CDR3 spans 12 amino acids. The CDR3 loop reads CASSAVNYEQYF. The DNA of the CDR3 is TGTGCCAGCAGTGCCGTCAACTACGAGCAGTACTTC.

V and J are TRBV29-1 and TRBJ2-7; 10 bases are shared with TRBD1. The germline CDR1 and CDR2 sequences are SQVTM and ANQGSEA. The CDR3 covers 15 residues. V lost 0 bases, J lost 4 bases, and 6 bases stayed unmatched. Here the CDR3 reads CSVEDLGQGGYEQYF. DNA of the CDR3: TGCAGCGTTGAAGATCTAGGACAGGGGGGATACGAGCAGTACTTC.

CDR3 DNA sequence: TGCGCCAGCAGCTTGGGGACAGGTCCAGATACGCAGTATTTT. The encoded protein is CASSLGTGPDTQYF. The V and J genes are TRBV5-1 and TRBJ2-3, with 7 bases matching TRBD1. The ends lost 0 bases at V and 4 bases at J; junction bases unmatched: 2. This CDR3 has 14 residues. Germline CDR1 is SGHRS and CDR2 is YFSETQ.

The CDR3 sequence is CASSVRGEKLFF. The CDR3 nucleotides are TGTGCCAGCAGTGTCAGGGGGGAAAAACTGTTTTTT. This chain uses TRBV25-1 with TRBJ1-4, with 7 bases matching TRBD1. This CDR3 comprises 12 residues. V trimming: 4 bases; J trimming: 8 bases; junction bases outside the gene matches: 1. Germline V CDR1 and CDR2: MGHDK, SYGVNS.

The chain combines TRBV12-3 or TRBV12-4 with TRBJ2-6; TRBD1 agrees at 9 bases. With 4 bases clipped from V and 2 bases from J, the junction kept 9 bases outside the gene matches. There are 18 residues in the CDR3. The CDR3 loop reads CASSWPGQGNTGANVLTF. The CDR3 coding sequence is TGTGCCAGCAGTTGGCCGGGACAGGGAAACACTGGGGCCAACGTCCTGACTTTC.

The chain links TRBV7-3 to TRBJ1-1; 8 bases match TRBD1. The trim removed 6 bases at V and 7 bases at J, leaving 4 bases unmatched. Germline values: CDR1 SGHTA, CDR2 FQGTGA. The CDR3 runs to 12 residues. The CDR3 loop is CASRGGTGEAFF. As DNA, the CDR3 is TGTGCCAGCAGGGGAGGGACAGGTGAAGCTTTCTTT.

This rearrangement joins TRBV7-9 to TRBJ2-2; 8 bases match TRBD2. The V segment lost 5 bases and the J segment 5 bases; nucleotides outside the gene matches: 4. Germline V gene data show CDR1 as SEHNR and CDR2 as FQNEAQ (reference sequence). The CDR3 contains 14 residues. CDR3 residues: CASSPGGGTGELFF. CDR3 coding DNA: TGTGCCAGCAGCCCGGGAGGGGGGACCGGGGAGCTGTTTTTT. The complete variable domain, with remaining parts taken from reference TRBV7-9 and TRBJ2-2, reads DTGVSQNPRHKITKRGQNVTFRCDPISEHNRLYWYRQTLGQGPEFLTYFQNEAQLEKSRLLSDRFSAERPKGSFSTLEIQRTEQGDSAMYLCASSPGGGTGELFFGEGSRLTVL.

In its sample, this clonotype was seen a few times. CDR3 nucleotides: TGTGCCAGCAGTGAGGAGTCAGGGAACTCACCCCTCCACTTT. Its protein product is CASSEESGNSPLHF. The V gene is TRBV2, the J gene TRBJ1-6; tentatively, D is TRBD1 (5 bases). This CDR3 contains 14 residues. Trimming took off 3 bases at V and 10 bases at J, with 13 bases between the two ends. The germline CDR1 and CDR2 sequences are SNHLY and FYNNEI.

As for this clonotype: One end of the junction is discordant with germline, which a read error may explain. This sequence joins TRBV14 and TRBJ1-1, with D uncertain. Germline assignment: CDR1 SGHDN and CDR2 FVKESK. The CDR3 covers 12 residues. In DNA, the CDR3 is TGTGCCAGCAGCCAAGAAGGCCGAGGAGCTTCCTTT. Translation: CASSQEGRGASF. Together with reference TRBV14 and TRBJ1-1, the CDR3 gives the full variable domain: EAGVTQFPSHSVIEKGQTVTLRCDPISGHDNLYWYRRVMGKEIKFLLHFVKESKQDESGMPNNRFLAERTGGTYSTLKVQPAELEDSGVYFCASSQEGRGASFGQGTRLTVV.

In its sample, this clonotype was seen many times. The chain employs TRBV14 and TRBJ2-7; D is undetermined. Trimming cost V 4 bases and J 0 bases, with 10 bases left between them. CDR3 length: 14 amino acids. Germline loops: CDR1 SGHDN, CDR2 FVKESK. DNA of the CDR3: TGTGCCAGCAGCCTCAACTTGAACTCCTACGAGCAGTACTTC. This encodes CASSLNLNSYEQYF.

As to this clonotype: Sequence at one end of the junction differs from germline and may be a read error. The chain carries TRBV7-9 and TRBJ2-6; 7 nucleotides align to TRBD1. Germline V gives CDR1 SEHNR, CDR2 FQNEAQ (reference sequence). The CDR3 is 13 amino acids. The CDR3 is CASSADRAYVLTF. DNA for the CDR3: TGTGCCAGCAGCGCAGACAGGGCCTACGTCCTGACTTTC.

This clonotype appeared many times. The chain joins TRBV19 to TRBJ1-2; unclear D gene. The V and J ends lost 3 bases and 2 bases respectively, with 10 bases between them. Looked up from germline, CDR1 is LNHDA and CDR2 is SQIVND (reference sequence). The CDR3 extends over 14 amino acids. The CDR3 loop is CASSILQANYGYTF. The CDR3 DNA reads TGTGCCAGTAGTATCCTCCAGGCGAACTATGGCTACACCTTC.

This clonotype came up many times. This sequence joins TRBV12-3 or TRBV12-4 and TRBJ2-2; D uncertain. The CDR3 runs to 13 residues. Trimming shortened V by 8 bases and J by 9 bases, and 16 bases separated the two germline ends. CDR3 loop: CASLAIPTWELFF. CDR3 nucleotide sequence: TGTGCCAGCTTAGCCATACCAACCTGGGAGCTGTTTTTT.

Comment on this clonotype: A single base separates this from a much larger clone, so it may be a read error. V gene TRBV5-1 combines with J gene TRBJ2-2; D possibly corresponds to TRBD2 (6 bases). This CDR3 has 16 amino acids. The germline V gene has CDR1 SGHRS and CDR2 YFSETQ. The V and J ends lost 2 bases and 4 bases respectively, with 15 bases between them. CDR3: CASSFTSRSTTGELFF. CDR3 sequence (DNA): TGCGCCAGCAGCTTTACTAGCAGGAGTACCACCGGGGAGCTGTTTTTT.

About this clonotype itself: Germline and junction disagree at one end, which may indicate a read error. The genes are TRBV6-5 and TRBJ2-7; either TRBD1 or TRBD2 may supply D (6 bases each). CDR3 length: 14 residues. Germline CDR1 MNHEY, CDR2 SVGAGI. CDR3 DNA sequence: TGTGACAGCAGAACCGCAAAGGGGGGCTACGAGCAGTACTTC. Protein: CDSRTAKGGYEQYF.

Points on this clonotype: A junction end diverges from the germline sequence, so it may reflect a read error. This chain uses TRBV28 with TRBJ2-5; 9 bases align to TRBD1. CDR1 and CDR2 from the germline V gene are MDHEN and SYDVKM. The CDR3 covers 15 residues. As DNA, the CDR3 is TGCGCCAGCAGCACCCGGGACAGGGCCTTCGAGACCCAGTACTTC. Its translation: CASSTRDRAFETQYF.

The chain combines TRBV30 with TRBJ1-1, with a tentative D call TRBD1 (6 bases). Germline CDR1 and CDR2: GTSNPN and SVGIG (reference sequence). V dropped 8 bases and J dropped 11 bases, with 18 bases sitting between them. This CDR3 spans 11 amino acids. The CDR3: CARGGGRVAFF. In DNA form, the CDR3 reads TGTGCCAGAGGTGGGGGCCGCGTTGCTTTCTTT. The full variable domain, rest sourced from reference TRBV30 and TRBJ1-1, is SQTIHQWPATLVQPVGSPLSLECTVEGTSNPNLYWYRQAAGRGLQLLFYSVGIGQISSEVPQNLSASRPQDRQFILSSKKLLLSDSGFYLCARGGGRVAFFGQGTRLTVV.

CDR3 bases: TGTGCCACCAGCAGAGATGGAGGGGAGACCTCACCCCTCCACTTT. Translating gives CATSRDGGETSPLHF. The chain recombines TRBV15 with TRBJ1-6; D might be TRBD1 (5 bases). Germline values: CDR1 LNHNV, CDR2 YYDKDF (reference sequence). This CDR3 spans 15 amino acids. Trimming shortened V by 0 bases and J by 10 bases, and 13 bases separated the two germline ends. The full variable domain, completed using reference TRBV15 and TRBJ1-6, is DAMVIQNPRYQVTQFGKPVTLSCSQTLNHNVMYWYQQKSSQAPKLLFHYYDKDFNNEADTPDNFQSRRPNTSFCFLDIRSPGLGDTAMYLCATSRDGGETSPLHFGNGTRLTVT.

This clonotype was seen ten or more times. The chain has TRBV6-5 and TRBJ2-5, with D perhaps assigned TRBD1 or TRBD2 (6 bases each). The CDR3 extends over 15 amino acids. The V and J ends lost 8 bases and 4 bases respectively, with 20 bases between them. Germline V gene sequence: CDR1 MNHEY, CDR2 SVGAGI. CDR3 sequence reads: CASGVQGGGGETQYF. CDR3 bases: TGTGCCAGCGGAGTACAGGGAGGAGGAGGAGAGACCCAGTACTTC.

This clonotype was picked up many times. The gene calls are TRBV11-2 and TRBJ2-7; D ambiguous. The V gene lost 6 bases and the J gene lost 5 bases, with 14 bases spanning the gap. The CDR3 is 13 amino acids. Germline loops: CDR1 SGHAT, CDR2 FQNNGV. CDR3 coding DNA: TGTGCCAGCAGGTCAAATATTCTTCACGAGCAGTACTTC. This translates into CASRSNILHEQYF.

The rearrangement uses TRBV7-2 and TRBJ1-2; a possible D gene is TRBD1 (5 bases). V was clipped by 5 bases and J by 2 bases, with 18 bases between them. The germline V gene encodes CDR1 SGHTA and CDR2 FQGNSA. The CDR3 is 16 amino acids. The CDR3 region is CASSLDGGGPNYGYTF. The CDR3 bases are TGTGCCAGCAGCCTGGACGGGGGAGGCCCAAACTATGGCTACACCTTC.

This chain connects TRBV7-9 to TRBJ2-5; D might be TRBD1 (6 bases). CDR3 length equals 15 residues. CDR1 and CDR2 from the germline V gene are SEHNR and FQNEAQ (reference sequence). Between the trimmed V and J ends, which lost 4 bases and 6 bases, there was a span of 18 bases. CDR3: CASSSRGTPSKTQYF. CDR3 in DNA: TGTGCCAGCAGCTCAAGGGGGACACCTTCCAAGACCCAGTACTTC.

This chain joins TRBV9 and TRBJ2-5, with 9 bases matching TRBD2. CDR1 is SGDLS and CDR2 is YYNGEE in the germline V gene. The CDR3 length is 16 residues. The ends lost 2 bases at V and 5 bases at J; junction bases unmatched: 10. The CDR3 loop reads CASSVGSGSGPETQYF. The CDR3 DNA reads TGTGCCAGCAGCGTGGGTAGCGGGAGCGGACCGGAGACCCAGTACTTC.

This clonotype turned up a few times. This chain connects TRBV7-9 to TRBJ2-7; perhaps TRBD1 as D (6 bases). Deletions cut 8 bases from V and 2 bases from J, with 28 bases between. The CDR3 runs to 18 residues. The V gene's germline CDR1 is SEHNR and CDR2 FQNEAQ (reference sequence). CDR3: CASSHRWQGTPLPYEQYF. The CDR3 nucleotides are TGTGCCAGCTCCCACCGTTGGCAGGGGACACCCTTACCCTACGAGCAGTACTTC.

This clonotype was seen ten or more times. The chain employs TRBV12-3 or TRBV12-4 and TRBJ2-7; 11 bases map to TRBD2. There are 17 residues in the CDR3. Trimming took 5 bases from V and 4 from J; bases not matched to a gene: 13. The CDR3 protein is CASSAGTSGYLGYEQYF. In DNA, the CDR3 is TGTGCCAGCAGTGCCGGGACTAGCGGATACCTGGGGTACGAGCAGTACTTC.

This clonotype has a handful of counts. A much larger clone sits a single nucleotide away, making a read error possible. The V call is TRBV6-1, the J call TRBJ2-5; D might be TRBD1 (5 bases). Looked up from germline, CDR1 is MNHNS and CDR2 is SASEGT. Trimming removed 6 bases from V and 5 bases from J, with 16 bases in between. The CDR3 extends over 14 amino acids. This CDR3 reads CASSIQDAQETQYF. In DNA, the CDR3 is TGTGCCAGCAGCATACAGGACGCCCAGGAGACCCAGTACTTC.

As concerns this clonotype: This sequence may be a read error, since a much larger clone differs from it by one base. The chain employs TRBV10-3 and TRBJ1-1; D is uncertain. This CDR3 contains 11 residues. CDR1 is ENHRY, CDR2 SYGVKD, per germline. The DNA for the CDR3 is TGTGCCAGCTCTGGTCGTACTGAAGCTTCCTTT. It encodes CASSGRTEASF.